These 8 T cell receptor beta chains share one sample of origin, sequenced in a study of blood T cell repertoires in COVID-19. Profiling relied on immunoSEQ multiplex PCR, and the TCRdb table lists in-frame clones only, not all of them. The sample has hundreds of thousands of clones; 82% are singletons. Sequenced sample: PBMCs or T cells enriched from blood (not recorded which). Receptor source: a man aged 35 to 55 who had been exposed to COVID-19.

The chain uses TRBV30 and TRBJ1-6; unclear D gene. The CDR3 is 16 amino acids. Germline V gene sequence: CDR1 GTSNPN, CDR2 SVGIG (reference sequence). V was shortened by 0 bases and J by 5 bases, with 14 bases between the two germline ends. The CDR3 nucleotides are TGTGCCTGGAGTGTACGAACAATTCTCCATAATTCACCCCTCCACTTT. It translates to CAWSVRTILHNSPLHF.

This chain joins TRBV27 and TRBJ1-2; TRBD1 is a possible D gene (6 bases). The CDR3 contains 17 residues. CDR1 is MNHEY, CDR2 SMNVEV, per germline (reference sequence). Between the trimmed V and J ends, which lost 1 base and 5 bases, there was a span of 20 bases. The DNA of the CDR3 is TGTGCCAGCAGTTTATACCGGACGGGGGGGGCAGGTTATGGCTACACCTTC. It encodes CASSLYRTGGAGYGYTF.

This clone was seen only a few times. The chain joins TRBV5-6 to TRBJ1-5; unclear D gene. In germline, CDR1 is SGHDT, CDR2 YYEEEE. Trimming removed 3 bases at V and 4 bases at J, with 11 bases between. The CDR3 spans 14 residues. The CDR3 sequence: CASSSGDGNQPQHF. The CDR3, as DNA: TGTGCCAGCAGCTCTGGAGACGGAAATCAGCCCCAGCATTTT.

This clone was detected only a few times. The rearrangement links TRBV12-3 or TRBV12-4 to TRBJ1-1; D unresolved. Trimming shortened V by 3 bases and J by 9 bases, and 8 bases separated the two germline ends. The CDR3 runs to 11 residues. CDR3 loop: CASSFRAQAFF. The CDR3 DNA reads TGTGCCAGCAGTTTTCGAGCGCAAGCTTTCTTT.

This clone was recorded once. The genes are TRBV30 and TRBJ1-3, with D possibly being TRBD1 (5 bases). Trimming pared 5 bases from V and 4 bases from J, leaving 15 bases between. Germline CDR1 GTSNPN, CDR2 SVGIG (reference sequence). The CDR3 is 14 residues long. The CDR3 reads CAWATGFAGNTIYF. CDR3 DNA sequence: TGTGCCTGGGCAACAGGATTTGCGGGAAACACCATATATTTT.

The chain recombines TRBV9 with TRBJ2-5; 10 positions match TRBD2. The germline V gene encodes CDR1 SGDLS and CDR2 YYNGEE. The CDR3 contains 17 residues. Unmatched junction bases numbered 10, after V lost 0 bases and J lost 5 bases. CDR3 DNA: TGTGCCAGCAGCGTAGCTGGGCCTAGCGGGAGTCAGGAGACCCAGTACTTC. This gives the protein CASSVAGPSGSQETQYF. Combining the CDR3 with reference TRBV9 and TRBJ2-5 gives the whole variable domain DSGVTQTPKHLITATGQRVTLRCSPRSGDLSVYWYQQSLDQGLQFLIQYYNGEERAKGNILERFSAQQFPDLHSELNLSSLELGDSALYFCASSVAGPSGSQETQYFGPGTRLLVL.

A note on this clone: Other nucleotide sequences from this sample produce the same CDR3. The CDR3 bases are TGTGCCAGCAGCCCCACTAGCGGAAGCACAGATACGCAGTATTTT. It encodes CASSPTSGSTDTQYF. This chain links TRBV9 with TRBJ2-3; 8 bases are a match to TRBD2. The V gene's germline CDR1 is SGDLS and CDR2 YYNGEE. The J segment lost 0 bases and the V segment lost 4 bases, leaving 4 bases of the junction unmatched. The CDR3 is 15 amino acids.

This chain uses TRBV7-9 with TRBJ2-2, with a weak D call TRBD2 (6 bases). Deletions cut 1 base from V and 3 bases from J, with 12 bases between. Germline CDR1 and CDR2: SEHNR and FQNEAQ (reference sequence). The CDR3 is made up of 16 amino acids. CDR3 sequence reads: CASSLVGRIDTGELFF. The CDR3 nucleotides read TGTGCCAGCAGCTTAGTAGGGAGGATCGACACCGGGGAGCTGTTTTTT. The complete variable domain, with remaining parts taken from reference TRBV7-9 and TRBJ2-2, reads DTGVSQNPRHKITKRGQNVTFRCDPISEHNRLYWYRQTLGQGPEFLTYFQNEAQLEKSRLLSDRFSAERPKGSFSTLEIQRTEQGDSAMYLCASSLVGRIDTGELFFGEGSRLTVL.